Below, 2 T cell receptor beta chains from the same sample are listed, as sequenced in a study of T cells expressing NK-cell markers. Each CDR3 protein gets one entry in TCRdb, which reprocessed the 5' RACE reads and gives no DNA. The table gives a few hundred thousand distinct CDR3 sequences; the top ten clones make up 1.4% of it. The sample taken for sequencing was blood T cells: a sorted CD56 or NKG2C T cell subset, CD4+ or CD8+ T cells, or bulk PBMC T cells (not recorded which). The source of these receptors is a woman in her fifties or sixties in good health.

The CDR3 sequence is CAWRGDRSNTGELFF. The chain has TRBV30 and TRBJ2-2; TCRdb proposes TRBD1, but this gene call is untestable without DNA. The CDR3 loop spans 15 amino acids. Germline loops: CDR1 GTSNPN, CDR2 SVGIG (reference sequence).

The rearrangement joins TRBV5-1 to TRBJ2-3. The CDR3 is made up of 14 amino acids. CDR1 is SGHRS, CDR2 YFSETQ, per germline. CDR3 amino acids: CASSLNPWADTQYF.